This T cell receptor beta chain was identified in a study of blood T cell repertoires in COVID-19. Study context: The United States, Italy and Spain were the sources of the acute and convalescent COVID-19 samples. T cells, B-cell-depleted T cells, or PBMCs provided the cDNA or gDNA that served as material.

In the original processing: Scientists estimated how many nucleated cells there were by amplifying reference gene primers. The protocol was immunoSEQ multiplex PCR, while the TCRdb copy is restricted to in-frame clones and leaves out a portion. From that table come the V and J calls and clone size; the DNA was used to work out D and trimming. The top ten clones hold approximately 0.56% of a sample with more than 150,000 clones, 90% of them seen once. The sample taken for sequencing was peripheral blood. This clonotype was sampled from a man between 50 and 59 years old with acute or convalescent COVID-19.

The CDR3 loop is CATHAGDTEAFF. The CDR3 DNA sequence: TGTGCCACTCACGCGGGGGACACTGAAGCTTTCTTT. The rearrangement uses TRBV27 and TRBJ1-1, with D perhaps TRBD1 (5 bases). Germline V gene sequence: CDR1 MNHEY, CDR2 SMNVEV (reference sequence). The length of the CDR3 is 12 residues. The ends were cut back, 10 bases at V and 3 bases at J, with 12 bases in the middle.